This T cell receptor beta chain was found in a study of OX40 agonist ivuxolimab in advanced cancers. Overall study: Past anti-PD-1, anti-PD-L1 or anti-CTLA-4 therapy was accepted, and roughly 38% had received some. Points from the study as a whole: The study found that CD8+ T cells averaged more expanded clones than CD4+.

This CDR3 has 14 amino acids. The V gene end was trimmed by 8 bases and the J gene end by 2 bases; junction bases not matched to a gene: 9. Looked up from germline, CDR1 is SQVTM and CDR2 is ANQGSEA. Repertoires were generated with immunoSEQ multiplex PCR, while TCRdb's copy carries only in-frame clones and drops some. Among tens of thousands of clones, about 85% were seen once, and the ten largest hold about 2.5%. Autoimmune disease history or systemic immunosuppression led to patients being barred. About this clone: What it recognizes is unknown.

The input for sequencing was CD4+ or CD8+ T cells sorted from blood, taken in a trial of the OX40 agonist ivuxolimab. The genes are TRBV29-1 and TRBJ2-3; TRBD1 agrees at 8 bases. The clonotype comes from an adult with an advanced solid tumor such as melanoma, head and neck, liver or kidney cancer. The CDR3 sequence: CSWSGTGLTDTQYF. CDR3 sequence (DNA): TGCAGCTGGTCCGGGACAGGCCTCACAGATACGCAGTATTTT.